Listed below are T cell receptor beta chains from one sample, sequenced in a study of T-cell memory formation after mild COVID-19. One entry per CDR3 protein results from TCRdb running MiXCR on the 5' RACE reads. This sample has some 330,000 distinct CDR3 sequences, with under 25% found just once. The sample consisted of PBMCs or a T cell subset sorted from them (not recorded which). All receptors come from an adult woman who had mild COVID-19 (a few samples of this study predate the infection). Cell type and time point are not known. The CDR3 runs from the conserved cysteine through the conserved F or W. The D gene is left open where the match is weak. Size tells how often a clone was seen (once, few, many) or the class of an expanded clone, and some rows leave it out.

cdr3_aa: CASSPEAVQETQYF
cdr3_nt: TGCGCCAGCAGCCCCGAGGCCGTCCAGGAGACCCAGTACTTC
v_call: TRBV5-1
j_call: TRBJ2-5
clone_size: -
d_call: -

cdr3_aa: CASSLWGAVTGELFF
cdr3_nt: TGTGCCAGCAGCTTATGGGGCGCGGTCACCGGGGAGCTGTTTTTT
v_call: TRBV7-8
j_call: TRBJ2-2
clone_size: few
d_call: -

cdr3_aa: CASSLGPGSNQPQHF
cdr3_nt: TGCGCCAGCAGCTTGGGGCCAGGGAGCAATCAGCCCCAGCATTTT
v_call: TRBV5-1
j_call: TRBJ1-5
clone_size: few
d_call: -

cdr3_aa: CASSLDSETQYF
cdr3_nt: TGTGCTAGCAGCTTAGATAGCGAGACCCAGTACTTC
v_call: TRBV7-7
j_call: TRBJ2-5
clone_size: -
d_call: -

cdr3_aa: CASSQSGLAGVFQETQYF
cdr3_nt: TGCGCCAGCAGCCAGTCGGGACTAGCGGGGGTATTCCAAGAGACCCAGTACTTC
v_call: TRBV4-1
j_call: TRBJ2-5
clone_size: few
d_call: TRBD2

cdr3_aa: CASNPTGRVGTQYF
cdr3_nt: TGTGCCAGCAATCCCACGGGGCGGGTGGGGACCCAGTACTTC
v_call: TRBV6-5
j_call: TRBJ2-5
clone_size: few
d_call: -

cdr3_aa: CASSQGQFSPLHF
cdr3_nt: TGTGCCAGCAGTCAGGGGCAGTTTTCACCCCTCCACTTT
v_call: TRBV7-9
j_call: TRBJ1-6
clone_size: -
d_call: -

cdr3_aa: CASVMSSQGNQPQHF
cdr3_nt: TGTGCCAGCGTGATGAGCTCTCAGGGGAATCAGCCCCAGCATTTT
v_call: TRBV6-6
j_call: TRBJ1-5
clone_size: -
d_call: -

cdr3_aa: CASSLGHALGTDTQYF
cdr3_nt: TGTGCCAGCAGCTTGGGGCACGCCCTTGGCACAGATACGCAGTATTTT
v_call: TRBV7-3
j_call: TRBJ2-3
clone_size: -
d_call: -

cdr3_aa: CASTSGIDHYNEQFF
cdr3_nt: TGTGCCAGCACCTCGGGTATTGATCACTACAATGAGCAGTTCTTC
v_call: TRBV12-3/TRBV12-4
j_call: TRBJ2-1
clone_size: -
d_call: -

cdr3_aa: CASSQAWATEAFF
cdr3_nt: TGCGCCAGCAGCCAGGCATGGGCCACTGAAGCTTTCTTT
v_call: TRBV4-1
j_call: TRBJ1-1
clone_size: few
d_call: -

cdr3_aa: CASSPTGQDEAFF
cdr3_nt: TGTGCCAGCAGCCCTACTGGACAGGATGAAGCTTTCTTT
v_call: TRBV7-9
j_call: TRBJ1-1
clone_size: -
d_call: TRBD1

cdr3_aa: CSVAPGTGNTEAFF
cdr3_nt: TGCAGCGTCGCCCCCGGGACAGGGAACACTGAAGCTTTCTTT
v_call: TRBV29-1
j_call: TRBJ1-1
clone_size: -
d_call: TRBD1